These 12 T cell receptor beta chains were sequenced from one sample in a study of identical twins. Using its own MiXCR run on the 5' RACE reads, TCRdb lists one record per CDR3 protein. The sample carries fewer than 900,000 distinct CDR3 sequences, 15% to 20% recorded once. These data also formed part of another study, on T cells expressing NK-cell markers.

The sample taken for sequencing was PBMCs. These receptors were collected from a woman aged 18-35 years in good health.

The chain couples TRBV10-3 to TRBJ2-7; 9 nucleotides agree with TRBD2. From germline, CDR1 is ENHRY and CDR2 SYGVKD. This CDR3 region has 15 residues. Trimming removed 0 bases from V and 3 bases from J; junction bases left unmatched: 3. The CDR3 loop reads CAISESSGRSYEQYF. DNA of the CDR3: TGTGCCATCAGTGAGTCGAGCGGGAGGAGCTACGAGCAGTACTTC.

The CDR3 DNA follows: TGTGCCTGGAGTGGAGGTTTAGCGGGAGGTGAGCAGTACTTC. It is translated as CAWSGGLAGGEQYF. The chain recombines TRBV30 with TRBJ2-7; 10 nucleotides match TRBD2. After removal of 1 base from V and 7 bases from J, the junction contained 7 bases not matched to a gene. The CDR3 consists of 14 residues. Germline V gives CDR1 GTSNPN, CDR2 SVGIG (reference sequence). The entire variable domain, with the rest obtained from reference TRBV30 and TRBJ2-7, is as follows: SQTIHQWPATLVQPVGSPLSLECTVEGTSNPNLYWYRQAAGRGLQLLFYSVGIGQISSEVPQNLSASRPQDRQFILSSKKLLLSDSGFYLCAWSGGLAGGEQYFGPGTRLTVT.

This clonotype was recorded a few times. The V and J genes are TRBV12-3 or TRBV12-4 and TRBJ1-1; D gene uncertain. V was shortened by 2 bases and J by 0 bases, with 10 bases between the two germline ends. CDR3 length equals 15 residues. The CDR3 nucleotides are TGTGCCAGCAGTTTACATGTAGGAATGAACACTGAAGCTTTCTTT. Protein sequence: CASSLHVGMNTEAFF.

The chain recombines TRBV6-5 with TRBJ2-3; tentatively, D is TRBD1 or TRBD2 (6 bases each). The V end lost 2 bases, the J end lost 8 bases, and 17 bases lay between the germline ends. This CDR3 has 15 residues. Germline CDR1 and CDR2: MNHEY and SVGAGI. The CDR3 bases are TGTGCCAGCAGTTACGGGGGGCTAAGTAGAAGTACGCAGTATTTT. Protein: CASSYGGLSRSTQYF.

The chain recombines TRBV24-1 with TRBJ2-3, with D possibly TRBD2 on 5 matching bases. The CDR3 loop spans 14 amino acids. Germline V gives CDR1 KGHDR, CDR2 SFDVKD. Trimming cost V 9 bases and J 2 bases, with 14 bases left between them. The CDR3 nucleotides are TGTGCCACCTCTATGTCGGACTCCACAGATACGCAGTATTTT. Its translation is CATSMSDSTDTQYF.

The chain couples TRBV20-1 to TRBJ2-3, with 8 positions matching TRBD2. Germline trimming cut 6 bases from V and 2 bases from J; bases unmatched to any gene: 13. The CDR3 length is 16 residues. CDR1 DFQATT and CDR2 SNEGSKA come from the germline V gene (reference sequence). The CDR3 coding sequence is TGCAGTGCCCCTGACCGACGGCGGGGGGTCACAGATACGCAGTATTTT. Encoded protein: CSAPDRRRGVTDTQYF.

This clonotype came up many times. The chain links TRBV12-3 or TRBV12-4 to TRBJ2-4, with D perhaps given as TRBD1 or TRBD2 (5 bases each). The CDR3 has 14 amino acids. V lost 4 bases and J lost 6, with 13 bases in between. The CDR3 spells CASSSWGSRNIQYF. The CDR3 DNA sequence: TGTGCCAGCAGTTCGTGGGGGTCGAGAAACATTCAGTACTTC.

This clonotype was seen many times. The rearrangement links TRBV12-3 or TRBV12-4 to TRBJ1-1; TRBD1 agrees at 8 bases. The CDR3 runs 14 residues. The V segment lost 3 bases and the J segment 4 bases; nucleotides outside the gene matches: 4. Here the CDR3 reads CASSFLQGGTEAFF. The CDR3 bases are TGTGCCAGCAGTTTCCTACAGGGGGGCACTGAAGCTTTCTTT.

In its sample, this clonotype was seen many times. The chain combines TRBV6-2 or TRBV6-3 with TRBJ2-5; D remains ambiguous. Trimming removed 2 bases at V and 3 bases at J, with 7 bases between. The CDR3 length is 13 residues. Looked up from germline, CDR1 is MNHEY and CDR2 is SVGEGT. The CDR3 coding sequence is TGTGCCAGCAGTTACCTGGTGGAAGAGACCCAGTACTTC. This codes for CASSYLVEETQYF.

This chain links TRBV9 with TRBJ2-2; D possibly corresponds to TRBD2 (6 bases). In germline, CDR1 is SGDLS, CDR2 YYNGEE. This CDR3 is built from 15 residues. Trimming took off 2 bases at V and 1 base at J, with 9 bases between the two ends. In nucleotides, the CDR3 is TGTGCCAGCAGCGTTCCGGGGGAGAACACCGGGGAGCTGTTTTTT. Amino acid sequence: CASSVPGENTGELFF.

This clonotype was seen at least ten times. The rearrangement links TRBV12-3 or TRBV12-4 to TRBJ2-1, with D tentatively TRBD1 or TRBD2 (5 bases each). The CDR3 contains 14 residues. The V end was cut by 3 bases, the J end by 6 bases, with 12 bases between. CDR3 sequence (DNA): TGTGCCAGCAGTTTGGCTGGGGCGGGCAATGAGCAGTTCTTC. Its protein product is CASSLAGAGNEQFF.

This clonotype was detected ten times or more. The chain links TRBV20-1 to TRBJ2-5; D is perhaps TRBD2 (6 bases). Trimming took off 5 bases at V and 5 bases at J, with 18 bases between the two ends. This CDR3 region has 14 residues. Germline values: CDR1 DFQATT, CDR2 SNEGSKA (reference sequence). CDR3 coding DNA: TGCAGTGCTCCTCGGGACTCCGGTTCTGAGACCCAGTACTTC. It is translated as CSAPRDSGSETQYF.